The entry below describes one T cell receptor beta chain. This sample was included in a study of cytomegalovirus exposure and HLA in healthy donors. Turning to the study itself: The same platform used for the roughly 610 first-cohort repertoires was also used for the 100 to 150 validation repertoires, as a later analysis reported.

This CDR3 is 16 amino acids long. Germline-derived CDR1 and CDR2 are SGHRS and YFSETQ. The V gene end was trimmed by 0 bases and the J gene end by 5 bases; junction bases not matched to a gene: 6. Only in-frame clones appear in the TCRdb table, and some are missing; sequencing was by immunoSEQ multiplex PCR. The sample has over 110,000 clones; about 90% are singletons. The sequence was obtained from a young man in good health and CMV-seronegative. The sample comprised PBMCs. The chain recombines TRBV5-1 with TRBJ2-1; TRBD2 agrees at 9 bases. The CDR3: CASSLAAGGVNNEQFF. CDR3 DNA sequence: TGCGCCAGCAGCTTGGCGGCGGGAGGGGTAAACAATGAGCAGTTCTTC.